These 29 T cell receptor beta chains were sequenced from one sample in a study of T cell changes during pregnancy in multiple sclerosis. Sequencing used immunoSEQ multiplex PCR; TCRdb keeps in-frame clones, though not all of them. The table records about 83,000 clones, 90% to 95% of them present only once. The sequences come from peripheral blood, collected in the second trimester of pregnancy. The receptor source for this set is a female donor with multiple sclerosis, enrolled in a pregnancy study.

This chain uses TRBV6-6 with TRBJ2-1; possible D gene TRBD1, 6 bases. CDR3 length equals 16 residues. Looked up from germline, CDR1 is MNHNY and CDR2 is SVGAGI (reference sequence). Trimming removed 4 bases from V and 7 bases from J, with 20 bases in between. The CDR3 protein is CASSWNRVIMGNEQFF. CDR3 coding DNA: TGTGCCAGCAGTTGGAACAGGGTTATTATGGGGAATGAGCAGTTCTTC.

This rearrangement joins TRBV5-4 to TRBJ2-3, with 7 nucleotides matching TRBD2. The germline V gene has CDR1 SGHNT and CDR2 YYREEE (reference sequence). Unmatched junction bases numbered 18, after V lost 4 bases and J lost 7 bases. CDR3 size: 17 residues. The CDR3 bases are TGTGCCAGCAGCCCTTCTGCGGGAGAGGGGTTTGTGTATACGCAGTATTTT. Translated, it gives CASSPSAGEGFVYTQYF.

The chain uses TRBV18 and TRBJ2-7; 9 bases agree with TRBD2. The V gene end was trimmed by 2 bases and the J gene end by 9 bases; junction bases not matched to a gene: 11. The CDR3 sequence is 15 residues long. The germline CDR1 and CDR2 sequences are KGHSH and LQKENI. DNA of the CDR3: TGTGCCAGCTCACCAGCGGGAGGGCGGGCCGTGGGGCAGTACTTC. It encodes CASSPAGGRAVGQYF.

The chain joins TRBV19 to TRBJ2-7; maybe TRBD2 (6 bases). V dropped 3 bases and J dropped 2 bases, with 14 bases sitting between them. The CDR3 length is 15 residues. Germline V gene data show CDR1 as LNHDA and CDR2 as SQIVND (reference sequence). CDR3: CASSMSGSNPYEQYF. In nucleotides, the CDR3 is TGTGCCAGTAGTATGTCCGGGAGTAACCCCTACGAGCAGTACTTC.

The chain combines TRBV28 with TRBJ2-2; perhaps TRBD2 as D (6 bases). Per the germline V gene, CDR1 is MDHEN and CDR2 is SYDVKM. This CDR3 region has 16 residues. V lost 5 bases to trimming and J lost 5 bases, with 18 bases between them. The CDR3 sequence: CASSARTGRITGELFF. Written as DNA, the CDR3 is TGTGCCAGCAGTGCCAGAACCGGGAGAATAACCGGGGAGCTGTTTTTT.

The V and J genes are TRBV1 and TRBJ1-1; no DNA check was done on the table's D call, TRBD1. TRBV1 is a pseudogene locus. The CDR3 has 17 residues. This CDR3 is CTSSQSRDRVEGTEAFF. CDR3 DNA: TGCACCAGCAGCCAGTCCCGGGACAGGGTCGAAGGTACTGAAGCTTTCTTT.

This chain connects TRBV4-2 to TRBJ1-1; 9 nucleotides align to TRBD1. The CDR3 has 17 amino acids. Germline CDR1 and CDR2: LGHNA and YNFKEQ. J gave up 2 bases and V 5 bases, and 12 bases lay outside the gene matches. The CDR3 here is CASSGPRTGDFNTEAFF. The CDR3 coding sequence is TGTGCCAGCAGCGGACCGAGGACAGGGGATTTCAACACTGAAGCTTTCTTT.

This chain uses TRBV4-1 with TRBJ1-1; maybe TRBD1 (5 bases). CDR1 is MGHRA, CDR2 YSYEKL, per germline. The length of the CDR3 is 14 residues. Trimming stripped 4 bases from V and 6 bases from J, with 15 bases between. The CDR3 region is CASSPEVRGPEAFF. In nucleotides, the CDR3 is TGCGCCAGCAGCCCCGAGGTTAGGGGCCCTGAAGCTTTCTTT.

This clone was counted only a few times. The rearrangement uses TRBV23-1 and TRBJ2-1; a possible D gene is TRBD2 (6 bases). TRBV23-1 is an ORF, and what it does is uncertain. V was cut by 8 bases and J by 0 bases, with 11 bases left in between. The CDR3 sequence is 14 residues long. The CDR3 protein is CASYLGGSYNEQFF. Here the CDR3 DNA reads TGCGCCAGCTATTTGGGGGGCTCCTACAATGAGCAGTTCTTC.

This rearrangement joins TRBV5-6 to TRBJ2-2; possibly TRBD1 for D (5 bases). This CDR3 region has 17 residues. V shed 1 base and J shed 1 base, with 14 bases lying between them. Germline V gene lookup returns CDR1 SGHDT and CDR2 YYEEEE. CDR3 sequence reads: CASSLSQAGLNTGELFF. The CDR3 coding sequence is TGTGCCAGCAGCTTGTCTCAGGCAGGGTTGAACACCGGGGAGCTGTTTTTT.

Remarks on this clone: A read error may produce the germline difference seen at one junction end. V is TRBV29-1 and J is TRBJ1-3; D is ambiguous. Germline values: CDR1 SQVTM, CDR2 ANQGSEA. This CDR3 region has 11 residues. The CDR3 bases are TGCAGCGTTGGGTCGGGAAACGCCATATATTTT. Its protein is CSVGSGNAIYF.

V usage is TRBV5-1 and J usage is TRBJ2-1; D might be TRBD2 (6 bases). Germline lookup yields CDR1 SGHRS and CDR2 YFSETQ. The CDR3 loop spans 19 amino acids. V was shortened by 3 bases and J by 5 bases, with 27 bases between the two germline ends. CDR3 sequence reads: CASSWPGLSISNSNNEQFF. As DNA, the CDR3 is TGCGCCAGCAGCTGGCCGGGACTTTCTATAAGCAATTCAAACAATGAGCAGTTCTTC.

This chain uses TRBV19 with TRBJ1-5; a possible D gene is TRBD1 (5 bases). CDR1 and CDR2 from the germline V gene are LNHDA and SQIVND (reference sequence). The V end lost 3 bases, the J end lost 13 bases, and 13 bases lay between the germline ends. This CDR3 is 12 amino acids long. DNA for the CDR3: TGTGCCAGTAGTATGAATTTGGACAATCAGCATTTT. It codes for CASSMNLDNQHF.

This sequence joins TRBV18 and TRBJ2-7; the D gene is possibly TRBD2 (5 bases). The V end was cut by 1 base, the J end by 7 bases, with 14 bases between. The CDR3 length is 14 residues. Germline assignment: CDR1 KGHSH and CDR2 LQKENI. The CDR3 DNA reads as TGTGCCAGCTCACCACGTCCCCCCGGGGAGGAGCAGTACTTC. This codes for CASSPRPPGEEQYF.

The CDR3 is CAWRYGLAGAYNEQFF. The CDR3 nucleotides read TGTGCCTGGCGGTATGGACTAGCGGGTGCATACAATGAGCAGTTCTTC. This chain joins TRBV30 and TRBJ2-1, with 11 nucleotides matching TRBD2. Trimming took 5 bases from V and 4 from J; bases not matched to a gene: 10. Germline CDR1 reads GTSNPN; CDR2 reads SVGIG (reference sequence). The CDR3 extends over 16 amino acids. Full variable domain (rest looked up from reference TRBV30 and TRBJ2-1): SQTIHQWPATLVQPVGSPLSLECTVEGTSNPNLYWYRQAAGRGLQLLFYSVGIGQISSEVPQNLSASRPQDRQFILSSKKLLLSDSGFYLCAWRYGLAGAYNEQFFGPGTRLTVL.

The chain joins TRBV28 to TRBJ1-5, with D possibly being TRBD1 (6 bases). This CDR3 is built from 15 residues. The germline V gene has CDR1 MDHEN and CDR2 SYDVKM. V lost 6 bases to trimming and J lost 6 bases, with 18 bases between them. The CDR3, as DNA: TGTGCCAGCAGGACGGTAACAGGGAGAGGTCAGCCCCAGCATTTT. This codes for CASRTVTGRGQPQHF.

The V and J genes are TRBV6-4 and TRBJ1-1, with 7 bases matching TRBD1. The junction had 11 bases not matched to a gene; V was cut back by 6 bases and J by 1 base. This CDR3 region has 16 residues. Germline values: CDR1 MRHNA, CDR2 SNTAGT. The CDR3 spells CASRADDGTANTEAFF. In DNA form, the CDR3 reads TGTGCCAGCAGAGCAGATGACGGGACAGCGAACACTGAAGCTTTCTTT.

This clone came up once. CDR3 amino acids: CSVLRESYEQYF. The CDR3 region has the DNA TGCAGCGTTCTGCGGGAGTCCTACGAGCAGTACTTC. This chain connects TRBV29-1 to TRBJ2-7; TRBD2 matches 7 bases. The CDR3 contains 12 residues. With V trimmed by 5 bases and J by 1 base, 2 bases remained unmatched. Germline CDR1 and CDR2: SQVTM and ANQGSEA.

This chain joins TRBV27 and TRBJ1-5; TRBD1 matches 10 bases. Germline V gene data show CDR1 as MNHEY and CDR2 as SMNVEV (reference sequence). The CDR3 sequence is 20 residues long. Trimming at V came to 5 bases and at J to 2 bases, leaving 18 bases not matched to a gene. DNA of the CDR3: TGTGCCAGCAGTCCAGAAGACAGGGGGCGATTTGTCTGTGGCAATCAGCCCCAGCATTTT. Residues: CASSPEDRGRFVCGNQPQHF.

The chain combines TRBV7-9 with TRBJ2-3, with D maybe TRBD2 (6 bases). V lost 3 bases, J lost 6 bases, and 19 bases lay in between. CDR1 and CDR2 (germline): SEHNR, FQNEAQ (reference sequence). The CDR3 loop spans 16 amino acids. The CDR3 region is CASSLGRSGGPDTQYF. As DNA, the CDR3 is TGTGCCAGCAGCTTGGGTAGGTCCGGAGGGCCGGATACGCAGTATTTT.

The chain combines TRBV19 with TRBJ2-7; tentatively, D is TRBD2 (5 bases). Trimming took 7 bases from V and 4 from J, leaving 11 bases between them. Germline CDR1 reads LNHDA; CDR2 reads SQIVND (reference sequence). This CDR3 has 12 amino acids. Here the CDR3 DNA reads TGTGCCAGTAATGGAGGTGGGTACGAGCAGTACTTC. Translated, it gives CASNGGGYEQYF.

CDR3 residues: CASRGGGSPKMNTQYF. The CDR3 nucleotides are TGTGCCAGCCGAGGGGGCGGATCGCCGAAGATGAATACGCAGTATTTT. This chain uses TRBV7-3 with TRBJ2-3; 7 positions match TRBD1. After removal of 8 bases from V and 7 bases from J, the junction contained 18 bases not matched to a gene. The CDR3 extends over 16 amino acids. Germline V gene lookup returns CDR1 SGHTA and CDR2 FQGTGA.

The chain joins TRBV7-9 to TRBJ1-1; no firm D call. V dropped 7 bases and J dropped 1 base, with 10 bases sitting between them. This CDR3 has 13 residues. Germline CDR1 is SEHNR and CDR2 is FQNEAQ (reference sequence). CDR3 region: CASNPEGNTEAFF. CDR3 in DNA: TGTGCCAGCAACCCGGAGGGGAACACTGAAGCTTTCTTT.

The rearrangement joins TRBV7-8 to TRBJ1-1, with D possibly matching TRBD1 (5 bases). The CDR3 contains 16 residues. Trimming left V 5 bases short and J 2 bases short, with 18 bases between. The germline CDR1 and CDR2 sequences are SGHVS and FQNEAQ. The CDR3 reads CASSRARVARNTEAFF. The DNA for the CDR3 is TGTGCCAGCAGCCGGGCCAGGGTCGCGAGAAACACTGAAGCTTTCTTT.

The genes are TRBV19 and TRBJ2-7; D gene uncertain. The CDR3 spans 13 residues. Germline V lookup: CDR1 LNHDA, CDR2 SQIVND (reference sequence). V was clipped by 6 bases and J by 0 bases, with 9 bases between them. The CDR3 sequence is CASRGDPSYEQYF. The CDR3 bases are TGTGCCAGTAGGGGCGACCCCTCCTACGAGCAGTACTTC.

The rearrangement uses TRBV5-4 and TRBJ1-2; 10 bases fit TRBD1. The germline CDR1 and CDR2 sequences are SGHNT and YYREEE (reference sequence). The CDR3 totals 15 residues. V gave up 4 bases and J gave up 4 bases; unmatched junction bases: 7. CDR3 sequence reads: CASSVRQGAVYGYTF. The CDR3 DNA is TGTGCCAGCAGCGTACGACAGGGGGCAGTCTATGGCTACACCTTC.

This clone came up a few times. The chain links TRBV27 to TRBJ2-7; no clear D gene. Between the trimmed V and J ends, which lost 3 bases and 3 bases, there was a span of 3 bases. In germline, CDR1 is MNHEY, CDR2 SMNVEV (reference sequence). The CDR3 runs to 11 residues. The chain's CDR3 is CASSFGYEQYF. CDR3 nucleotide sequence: TGTGCCAGCAGTTTCGGCTACGAGCAGTACTTC.

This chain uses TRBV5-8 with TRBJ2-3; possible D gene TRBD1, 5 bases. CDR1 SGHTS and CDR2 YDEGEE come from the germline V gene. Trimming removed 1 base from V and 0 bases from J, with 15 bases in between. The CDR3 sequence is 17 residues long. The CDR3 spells CASSLTPGFWSTDTQYF. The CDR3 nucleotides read TGTGCCAGCAGCTTGACACCAGGGTTTTGGAGCACAGATACGCAGTATTTT.

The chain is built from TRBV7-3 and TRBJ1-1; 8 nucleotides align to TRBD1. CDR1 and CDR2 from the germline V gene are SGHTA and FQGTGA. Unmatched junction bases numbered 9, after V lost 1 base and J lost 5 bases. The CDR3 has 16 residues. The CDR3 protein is CASSLNPQGAKTEAFF. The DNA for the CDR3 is TGTGCCAGCAGCTTAAACCCTCAGGGGGCAAAGACTGAAGCTTTCTTT.